This TCR beta chain emerged from a study of beta chain features in type 1 diabetes (dated by TCRdb to the late 2010s). Concerning the study at large: Mean age, gender distribution, total cell number and subset yield did not differ between patients and healthy donors. Across all samples, 107,917,701 sorted cells were examined, and cell number per subset correlated strongly with RNA yield. The study compared TCRB repertoires of sorted circulating CD4+ T cell subsets between recently diagnosed type 1 diabetes patients and matched healthy donors. Regulatory and stem cell-like memory subsets were isolated from only 8 patients and about 8 healthy donors, whereas naive and central memory subsets came from all 30 or so donors. Results and caveats for the whole study, not just this receptor: The naive, central memory and regulatory TCRB repertoires appeared to resemble one another more closely among patients than among healthy donors. PCR might favor shorter templates, but patient and control samples were amplified and corrected together, so any skew would affect both groups equally. In all four CD4+ subsets, TCRB CDR3 length was moderately but significantly shorter in type 1 diabetes patients. Because cDNA was sequenced instead of genomic DNA, activated cells with high expression could be over-represented, although the groups did not differ in activation or CD3 levels. Because the HLA sub-analyses included only small numbers of individuals, any influence of HLA type on TCRB rearrangement was left unresolved. Patients with type 1 diabetes made fewer insertions and deleted more nucleotides at VDJ recombination sites, implying thymic rearrangement abnormalities.

This clone was detected only a few times. The antigen it recognizes is unknown. No qualities accompany the bases; no much larger clone lies one base away. From the germline V gene, CDR1 is MDHEN and CDR2 is SYDVKM. The CDR3 covers 15 residues, taking in both the cysteine and the phenylalanine. CDR3 DNA only is kept here, 45 bases in frame from base 1. Trimming takes 6 bases from V and 2 bases from J, and the germline ends sit 17 bases apart. Each donor gave one peripheral blood draw, averaging around 0.11 L, which was collected into heparinised tubes. A BD FACSAria II and a panel including CD45RO, CCR7, CD25, CD127, CD95 and CD27 were used to sort naive, central memory, regulatory and stem cell-like memory CD4+ T cells. Every sorted population had a purity above 95%. Right away, PBMCs were isolated by Lymphoprep density gradient centrifugation and were stained directly, with no culture step. So that batch effects would be minimized, each experiment stained and sorted samples in pairs, pairing one healthy donor with one patient.

The High Capacity cDNA Reverse Transcription Kit was used to reverse transcribe all of the isolated RNA, meaning that expressed TCRB transcripts were what got sequenced. Deep immunoSEQ sequencing was performed on naive, central memory and regulatory T cell samples, with an average of about 3.6 million total reads per sample. After sorted cells were lysed in RLT buffer, RNA was extracted with DNase-treated RNeasy Micro or Mini kits, with the choice depending on cell number. To prevent cross-contamination, every cell subset was processed on its own, while patient and healthy donor samples were processed together. The immunoSEQ multiplex PCR was used to amplify TCRB sequences from cDNA, generating 87-bp fragments that spanned the CDR3 region. The amplicons were sequenced using the Illumina HiSeq platform. The source study handled its data this way. PCR bias was corrected computationally using synthetic template baselines, and reads within Hamming distance 2 were collapsed, with unmergeable singletons discarded. Reads were aligned against IMGT to assign V, D and J genes, CDR3 length and insertions or deletions at six rearrangement sites. Within each subset, clonotype counts were normalized to the number of sorted cells before true diversity and Gini coefficients were calculated with the tcR R package. Repertoire sharing was quantified using the overlap coefficient calculated on TCRB nucleotide sequences. As a proxy for the pre-selection repertoire, out-of-frame TCRB sequences from naive cells were analyzed. TCRdb's version of the immuneACCESS table is confined to in-frame rearrangements and falls short of the full clone set. An unresolved V gene accounts for under half of the shortfall where checked; the remainder is of unknown origin. Clone size and V and J calls were adopted from that table, with D and trimming inferred from the DNA. The sample table records around 710,000 clones; 9.5% to 15% of these occur just once. The ten largest clones capture more than 0.1% of the sample.

The sequence links TRBV28 to TRBJ2-7, with a weak D call of TRBD2 (6 bases match). The clonotype originates from a young man with type 1 diabetes. Sequencing was carried out using naive CD4+ T cells from blood. This sample's cell subset or site label indicates: true naive CD4+ T cells. The nucleotide sequence reads TGTGCCAGCAGGCTTAGCGGAGGGAGAGCCTACGAGCAGTACTTC. Its amino acids are CASRLSGGRAYEQYF. The full variable domain, completed from the reference TRBV28 and TRBJ2-7 proteins outside the CDR3, reads DVKVTQSSRYLVKRTGEKVFLECVQDMDHENMFWYRQDPGLGLRLIYFSYDVKMKEKGDIPEGYSVSREKKERFSLILESASTNQTSMYLCASRLSGGRAYEQYFGPGTRLTVT.